This TCR beta chain was documented in a study of neurological immune-mediated disorders. Study-level points and caveats: Private repertoires in all groups were suggested by the absence of shared CDR3 amino acid sequences among expanded clones across subjects. HTLV-1-associated myelopathy had the most TCR clonal expansion, while multiple sclerosis had the least, a level that fell below healthy controls.

The cDNA was synthesized by means of template-switch 5'RACE, which was carried out with 10-nucleotide random UMIs. Over 180 million TCR-beta sequences from 15-18 subjects were obtained in each sequencing run. TCRdb re-called the 5' RACE reads through MiXCR, storing one row per CDR3 protein. This sample carries around 47,000 distinct CDR3 sequences, around a fifth of them seen once, and the ten largest clones take approximately 4.2%. This clonotype came up many times. Its antigen is undetermined. J was trimmed by 8 bases and V by 6 bases; bases with no gene match: 12. CDR1 and CDR2 (germline): SQVTM, ANQGSEA. This CDR3 comprises 13 residues. Time point noted: technical triplicate 3.

The sequencing input was PBMCs. The sequence came from a man aged 60 to 75 with HTLV-1-associated myelopathy (HAM/TSP). The chain has TRBV29-1 and TRBJ1-2, with TRBD1 matching 7 bases. The CDR3 bases are TGCAGCGTGTCAACAGGGGCCGTGGGCGGCTACACCTTC. Amino acid sequence: CSVSTGAVGGYTF.